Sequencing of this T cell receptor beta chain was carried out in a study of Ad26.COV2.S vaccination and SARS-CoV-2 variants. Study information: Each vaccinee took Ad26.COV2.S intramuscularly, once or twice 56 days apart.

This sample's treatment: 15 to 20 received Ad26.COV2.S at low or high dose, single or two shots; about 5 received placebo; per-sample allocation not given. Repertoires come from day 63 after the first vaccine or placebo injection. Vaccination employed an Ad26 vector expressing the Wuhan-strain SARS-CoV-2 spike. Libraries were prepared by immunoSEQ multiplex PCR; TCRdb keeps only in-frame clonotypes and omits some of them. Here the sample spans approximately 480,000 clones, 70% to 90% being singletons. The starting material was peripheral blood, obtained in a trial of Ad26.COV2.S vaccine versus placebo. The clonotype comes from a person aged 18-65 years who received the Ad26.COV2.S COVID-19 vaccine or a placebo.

The CDR3 loop reads CASSFSAGDAPTQGNTQYF. In DNA, the CDR3 is TGTGCCAGCAGTTTTTCGGCGGGGGACGCTCCCACACAGGGAAATACGCAGTATTTT. The gene calls are TRBV28 and TRBJ2-3; D is possibly TRBD2 (7 bases). Germline V gene sequence: CDR1 MDHEN, CDR2 SYDVKM. The CDR3 has 19 amino acids. V was trimmed by 3 bases and J by 7 bases, leaving 29 bases between them.